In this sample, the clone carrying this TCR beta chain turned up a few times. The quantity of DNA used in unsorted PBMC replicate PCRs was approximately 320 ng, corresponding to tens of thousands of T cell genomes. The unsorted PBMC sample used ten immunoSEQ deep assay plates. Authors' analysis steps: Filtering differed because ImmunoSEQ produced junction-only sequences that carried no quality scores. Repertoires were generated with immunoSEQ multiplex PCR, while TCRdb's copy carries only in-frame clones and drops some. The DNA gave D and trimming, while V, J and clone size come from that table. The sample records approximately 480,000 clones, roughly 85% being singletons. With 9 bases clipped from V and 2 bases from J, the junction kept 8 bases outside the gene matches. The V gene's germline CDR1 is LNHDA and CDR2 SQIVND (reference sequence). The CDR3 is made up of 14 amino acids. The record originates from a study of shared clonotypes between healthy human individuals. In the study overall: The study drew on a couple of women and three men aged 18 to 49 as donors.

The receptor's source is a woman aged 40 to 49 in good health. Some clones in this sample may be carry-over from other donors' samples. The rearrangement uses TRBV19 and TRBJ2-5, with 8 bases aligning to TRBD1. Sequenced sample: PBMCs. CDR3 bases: TGTGCCAGCTCGGACAGGGTGATTCAAGAGACCCAGTACTTC. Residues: CASSDRVIQETQYF.